At least ten counts were recorded for the clone carrying this T cell receptor beta chain. The antigen is unknown. These data are taken from a study of response to subunit inactivated influenza vaccine. Study results and limitations: A suggestion made by the authors is that each seasonal influenza vaccination recruits few new T cells.

Germline CDR1 MNHNY, CDR2 SVGAGI (reference sequence). V shed 6 bases and J shed 4 bases, with 10 bases lying between them. The CDR3 is 13 amino acids. TCRdb recomputed calls from the RT-PCR reads with MiXCR, one row per CDR3 protein. This table has about 500,000 distinct CDR3 sequences, 15% to 20% appearing once. The V call is TRBV6-6, the J call TRBJ2-1, with a tentative D call TRBD1 (6 bases). The sequence was obtained from a man between 50 and 70 years old who received an inactivated influenza vaccine. The starting material was CD4+ T cells sorted from PBMCs, obtained roughly 24 months after vaccination. The DNA of the CDR3 is TGTGCCAGCAGCTCTGACAGGTACAATGAGCAGTTCTTC. Its translation: CASSSDRYNEQFF.